The entry below gives a single T cell receptor (beta chain) sequence along with its context. The authors drew about 9.5 milliliters of peripheral blood from each donor. The source of the sample is a study of blood T cells in healthy people across ages. A second PCR of 7 to 11 cycles used a sample-barcoded 5' primer and a J-beta primer mix. With 12 random nucleotides, a template-switch adaptor tagged each individual cDNA molecule. TCRdb recomputed calls from the 5' RACE reads with MiXCR, one row per CDR3 protein. The sample yields approximately 780,000 distinct CDR3 sequences, roughly 24% seen once. CDR1 is SGHRS and CDR2 is YFSETQ in the germline V gene. The germline V and J ends were trimmed by 5 bases and 9 bases, with 11 bases remaining between them. The CDR3 totals 11 residues. In addition, the sample was reused for a study of T cells of mothers and their children. That publication notes: Donation came from a few healthy Caucasian mothers together with their six children. The second PCR's M1S primer added sample barcodes and 2-4 random nucleotides.

Sequences were obtained from blood. The clonotype comes from a boy aged 10-17 years in good health. The chain uses TRBV5-1 and TRBJ1-2; D not certain. This chain's CDR3 is CASRSIGSYTF. The CDR3 DNA is TGCGCCAGCAGATCGATTGGGAGCTACACCTTC.